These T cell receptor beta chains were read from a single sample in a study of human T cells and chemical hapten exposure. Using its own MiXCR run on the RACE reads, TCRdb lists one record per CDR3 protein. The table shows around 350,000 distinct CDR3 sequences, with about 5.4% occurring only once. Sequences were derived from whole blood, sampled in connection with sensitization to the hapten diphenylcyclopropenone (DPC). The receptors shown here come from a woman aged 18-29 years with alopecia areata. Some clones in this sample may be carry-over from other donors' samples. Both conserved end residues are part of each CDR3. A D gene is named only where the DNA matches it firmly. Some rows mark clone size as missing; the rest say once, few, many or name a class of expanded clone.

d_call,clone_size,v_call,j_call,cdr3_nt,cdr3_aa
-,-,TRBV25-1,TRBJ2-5,TGTGCCAGCAGTGTTGCTATCGGCCCAGAGACCCAGTACTTC,CASSVAIGPETQYF
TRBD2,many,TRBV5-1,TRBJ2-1,TGCGCCAGCAGCTTTCACAAAATCCCTAGCGGGGGGTCCCTGGGCTCCTACAATGAGCAGTTCTTC,CASSFHKIPSGGSLGSYNEQFF
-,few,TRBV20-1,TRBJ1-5,TGCAGTGCTAGTAAGGATGCGAGCAATCAGCCCCAGCATTTT,CSASKDASNQPQHF
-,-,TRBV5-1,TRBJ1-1,TGCGCCAGCAGCCCAGGGACAACGAACACTGAAGCTTTCTTT,CASSPGTTNTEAFF
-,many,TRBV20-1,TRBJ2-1,TGCAGTGCTAGAGATCCCACGACGAAGGTTTACAATGAGCAGTTCTTC,CSARDPTTKVYNEQFF
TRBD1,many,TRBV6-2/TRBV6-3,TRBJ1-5,TGTGCCAGCAGCTTCTATCCCAGGACAGGGGGGCGTCAGCCCCAGCATTTT,CASSFYPRTGGRQPQHF
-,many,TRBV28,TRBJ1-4,TGTGCCACCCGGGGGGCTGCAACTAATGAAAAACTGTTTTTT,CATRGAATNEKLFF
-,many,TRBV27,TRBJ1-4,TGTGCCAGCAGTTTGGCAGGGGTTGTCACTAATGAAAAACTGTTTTTT,CASSLAGVVTNEKLFF
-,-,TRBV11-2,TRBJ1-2,TGTGCCAGCAGTCCTTTGGCGGGGACAACCGGCCGTGGCTACACCTTC,CASSPLAGTTGRGYTF
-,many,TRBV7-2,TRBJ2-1,TGTGCCAGCAGCGAGTTATTTCTCTACAATGAGCAGTTCTTC,CASSELFLYNEQFF
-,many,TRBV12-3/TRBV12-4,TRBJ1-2,TGTGCCAGCAGTTTAGGGACGAGGTCTGACTATGGCTACACCTTC,CASSLGTRSDYGYTF
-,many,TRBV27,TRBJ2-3,TGTGCCAGCAGGACCGACAGGACCGATACGCAGTATTTT,CASRTDRTDTQYF
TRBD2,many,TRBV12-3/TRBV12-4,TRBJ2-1,TGTGCCAGCGGACTAGCGGGATACAATGAGCAGTTCTTC,CASGLAGYNEQFF
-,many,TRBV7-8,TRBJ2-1,TGTGCCAGCAGCTTAGTAGGAGCCCCAGAGGGGTTCTTC,CASSLVGAPEGFF
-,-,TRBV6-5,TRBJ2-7,TGTGCCAGCAGTTACTCCCCAAACCCGTGGGGCAGCCGAGGAAAAAATGACTACGAGCAGTACTTC,CASSYSPNPWGSRGKNDYEQYF
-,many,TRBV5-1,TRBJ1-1,TGCGCCAGCAGCTTCATGGGCCCGGGCACTGAAGCTTTCTTT,CASSFMGPGTEAFF
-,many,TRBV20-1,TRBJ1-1,TGCAGTGCTAAGTTGGGGGGCACTGAAGCTTTCTTT,CSAKLGGTEAFF
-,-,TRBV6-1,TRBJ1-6,TGTGCCAGCAGGAGGGAGGGGGGGACCATGCTTAATTATAATTCACCCCTCCACTTT,CASRREGGTMLNYNSPLHF
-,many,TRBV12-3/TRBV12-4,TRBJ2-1,TGTGCCAGCAGTCTAATGGGGGGCGCTTGGGGTGAGCAGTTCTTC,CASSLMGGAWGEQFF
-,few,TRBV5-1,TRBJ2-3,TGCGCCAGCAGCCCTGGGACCATCCCCACAGATACGCAGTATTTT,CASSPGTIPTDTQYF
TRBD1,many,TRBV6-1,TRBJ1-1,TGTGCCAGCACTAGGGACAGGGGGCTGACTGAAGCTTTCTTT,CASTRDRGLTEAFF
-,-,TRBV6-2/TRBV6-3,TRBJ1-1,TGTGCCAGCAGTCAGAGACAGGCGACGGCTATTGAAGCTTTCTTT,CASSQRQATAIEAFF
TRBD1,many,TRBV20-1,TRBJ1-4,TGCAGTGCTAGGGGACAGGGTTCGGCTAATGAAAAACTGTTTTTT,CSARGQGSANEKLFF
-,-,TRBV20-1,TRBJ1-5,TGCAGTGCCGTCCTAATTGGGAGCAATCAGCCCCAGCATTTT,CSAVLIGSNQPQHF
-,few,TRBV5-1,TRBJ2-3,TGCGCCAGCAGCTTGGAACTGGGCACAGATACGCAGTATTTT,CASSLELGTDTQYF
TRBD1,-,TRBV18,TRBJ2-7,TGTGCCAGCTCACCGCCGGGGACGGACAGGGCTTGGACCTACGAGCAGTACTTC,CASSPPGTDRAWTYEQYF
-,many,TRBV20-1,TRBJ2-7,TGCAGTGCTAGAGATTTTCGGGGCAGGGGTAGGAACGAGCAGTACTTC,CSARDFRGRGRNEQYF
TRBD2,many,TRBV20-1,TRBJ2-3,TGCAGTGCTAGCGGACTAGAAAGCACAGATACGCAGTATTTT,CSASGLESTDTQYF
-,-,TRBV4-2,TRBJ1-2,TGTGCCAGCAGCCAAGAGGCCCTACAGGGAAGACATGGCTACACCTTC,CASSQEALQGRHGYTF
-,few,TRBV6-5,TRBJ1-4,TGTGCCAGCAAAGGAGCGGGTGAAAAACTGTTTTTT,CASKGAGEKLFF
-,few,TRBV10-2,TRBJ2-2,TGCGCCAGCAGTCTGCTGGGGACCACCGGGGAGCTGTTTTTT,CASSLLGTTGELFF
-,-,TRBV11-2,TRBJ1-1,TGTGCCAGCACTCTACCAAGAAGGGATGAAGCTTTCTTT,CASTLPRRDEAFF
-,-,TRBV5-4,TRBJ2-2,TGTGCCAGCAGGAATAGCGCGGACACCGGGGAGCTGTTTTTT,CASRNSADTGELFF
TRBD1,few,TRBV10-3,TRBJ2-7,TGTGCCATCAGTGATATAGCAGGGGGCGCCGGGGCACACTCCTACGAGCAGTACTTC,CAISDIAGGAGAHSYEQYF
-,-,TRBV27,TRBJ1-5,TGTGCCAGCAGGTCAGGGTATAGCAATCAGCCCCAGCATTTT,CASRSGYSNQPQHF
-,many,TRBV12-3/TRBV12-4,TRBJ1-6,TGTGCCAGCAGTGCCACGAATAATTCACCCCTCCACTTT,CASSATNNSPLHF
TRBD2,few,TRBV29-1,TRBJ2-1,TGCAGCGTTGAAGATCGGACTAGCCCGCTCAATGAGCAGTTCTTC,CSVEDRTSPLNEQFF
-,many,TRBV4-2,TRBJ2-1,TGTGCCAGCAGCCACACGGATGAGCAGTTCTTC,CASSHTDEQFF
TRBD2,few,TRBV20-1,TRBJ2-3,TGCAGTGCTATGACTAGCGGGGGGACAGATACGCAGTATTTT,CSAMTSGGTDTQYF
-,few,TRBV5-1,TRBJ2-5,TGCGCCAGCAGCTTTGCAGGGCCCGGCCCCAAAGAACAAGAGACCCAGTACTTC,CASSFAGPGPKEQETQYF
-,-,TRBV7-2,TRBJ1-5,TGTGCCAGCAGCTGGGGAAAGGGTCCAAATCAGCCCCAGCATTTT,CASSWGKGPNQPQHF